Following are 24 T cell receptor beta chains from one sample sequenced in a study of response to subunit inactivated influenza vaccine. TCRdb recomputed calls from the RT-PCR reads with MiXCR, one row per CDR3 protein. The sample carries about 650,000 distinct CDR3 sequences, less than 15% recorded once. The sequencing used PBMCs from blood, collected less than 15 days before vaccination. These receptors were collected from a man aged 50-59 years who received an inactivated influenza vaccine.

This clonotype was found a few times. This CDR3 is CASSVSGFYYGYTF. The CDR3 coding sequence is TGTGCCAGCAGCGTCTCGGGGTTTTACTATGGCTACACCTTC. The rearrangement joins TRBV7-9 to TRBJ1-2; no reliable D call. The V gene's germline CDR1 is SEHNR and CDR2 FQNEAQ (reference sequence). This CDR3 comprises 14 residues. Trimming removed 5 bases from V and 3 bases from J, with 13 bases in between.

This clonotype was found a few times. This chain uses TRBV12-3 or TRBV12-4 with TRBJ2-7; 9 bases match TRBD1. The CDR3 consists of 14 residues. V was pared by 3 bases and J by 4 bases, with 4 bases of the junction left unmatched. CDR3: CASSFTGTGYEQYF. The CDR3 DNA is TGTGCCAGCAGTTTCACCGGGACAGGGTACGAGCAGTACTTC.

This clonotype turned up a few times. The J gene is TRBJ2-5, the V gene TRBV2; D possibly corresponds to TRBD2 (5 bases). Germline values: CDR1 SNHLY, CDR2 FYNNEI. The V gene lost 5 bases and the J gene lost 8 bases, with 15 bases spanning the gap. The CDR3 has 13 amino acids. The CDR3 spells CASSYGNWITQYF. In DNA, the CDR3 is TGTGCCAGCAGTTACGGGAATTGGATTACCCAGTACTTC.

This clonotype came up a few times. The junction and the germline gene differ at one end; a read error may be behind it. The chain is built from TRBV6-2 or TRBV6-3 and TRBJ2-3, with D possibly matching TRBD1 (5 bases). This CDR3 comprises 13 residues. The germline V gene encodes CDR1 MNHEY and CDR2 SVGEGT. This CDR3 reads CASSYGPRQWWRF. CDR3 DNA: TGTGCCAGCAGTTACGGACCTAGACAGTGGTGGCGTTTT.

The rearrangement joins TRBV5-1 to TRBJ1-1; no reliable D call. The CDR3 sequence is 15 residues long. Germline V gene lookup returns CDR1 SGHRS and CDR2 YFSETQ. With 2 bases removed from V and 3 bases from J, the gap between germline ends came to 14 bases. CDR3 sequence reads: CASSLMRVGDTEAFF. Here the CDR3 DNA reads TGCGCCAGCAGCTTAATGAGAGTCGGGGACACTGAAGCTTTCTTT. Supplemented by reference TRBV5-1 and TRBJ1-1, the full variable domain reads KAGVTQTPRYLIKTRGQQVTLSCSPISGHRSVSWYQQTPGQGLQFLFEYFSETQRNKGNFPGRFSGRQFSNSRSEMNVSTLELGDSALYLCASSLMRVGDTEAFFGQGTRLTVV.

There are many counts of this clonotype. The V gene is TRBV7-2, the J gene TRBJ2-3, with TRBD2 identical over 8 bases. The CDR3 is 13 residues long. Germline V lookup: CDR1 SGHTA, CDR2 FQGNSA. Unmatched junction bases numbered 5, after V lost 1 base and J lost 11 bases. The CDR3 region has the DNA TGTGCCAGCAGCTTAGTTGGGCTAGCGGGGCAGTATTTT. Translating it yields CASSLVGLAGQYF.

This clonotype was seen at least ten times. The chain has TRBV20-1 and TRBJ2-1, with a tentative D call TRBD2 (5 bases). The ends were cut back, 0 bases at V and 1 base at J, with 7 bases in the middle. The germline CDR1 and CDR2 sequences are DFQATT and SNEGSKA (reference sequence). The CDR3 spans 14 residues. CDR3 in amino acids: CSARELDSYNEQFF. CDR3 nucleotides: TGCAGTGCTAGAGAACTAGATTCCTACAATGAGCAGTTCTTC.

The chain employs TRBV12-3 or TRBV12-4 and TRBJ2-3; tentatively, D is TRBD1 (5 bases). The CDR3 is made up of 14 amino acids. Trimming removed 0 bases at V and 5 bases at J, with 9 bases between. CDR3: CASSLARTRDTQYF. The CDR3 DNA follows: TGTGCCAGCAGTTTAGCAAGGACAAGAGATACGCAGTATTTT.

This clonotype came up a few times. The chain uses TRBV7-2 and TRBJ2-7; maybe TRBD2 (5 bases). The CDR3 totals 13 residues. Germline values: CDR1 SGHTA, CDR2 FQGNSA. V was pared by 5 bases and J by 5 bases, with 13 bases between. As DNA, the CDR3 is TGTGCCAGCAGCCCAGAGGGCGTCAACGAGCAGTACTTC. This codes for CASSPEGVNEQYF.

This clonotype was counted between two and nine times. The genes are TRBV27 and TRBJ2-5; 10 nucleotides match TRBD2. The CDR3 contains 14 residues. After removal of 2 bases from V and 9 bases from J, the junction contained 6 bases not matched to a gene. From germline, CDR1 is MNHEY and CDR2 SMNVEV (reference sequence). The CDR3 spells CASSLRAGGVAQYF. In DNA, the CDR3 is TGTGCCAGCAGTTTACGAGCGGGGGGGGTGGCCCAGTACTTC.

This clonotype appeared a few times. The J gene is TRBJ2-5, the V gene TRBV12-3 or TRBV12-4, with 7 bases matching TRBD1. Trimming took 3 bases from V and 5 from J; bases not matched to a gene: 9. The CDR3 covers 15 residues. The CDR3 here is CASSFRGGLRETQYF. CDR3 nucleotide sequence: TGTGCCAGCAGTTTCAGAGGGGGCCTCAGGGAGACCCAGTACTTC.

This clonotype was seen a few times. The chain carries TRBV7-6 and TRBJ1-5; D not resolved. Germline values: CDR1 SGHVS, CDR2 FNYEAQ. The CDR3 sequence is 14 residues long. V shed 1 base and J shed 5 bases, with 9 bases lying between them. CDR3 in DNA: TGTGCCAGCAGCTTAGGTCCCACAGATCAGCCCCAGCATTTT. Translating gives CASSLGPTDQPQHF.

This clonotype was observed a single time. V is TRBV19 and J is TRBJ2-3; D unresolved. CDR1 LNHDA and CDR2 SQIVND come from the germline V gene (reference sequence). V was shortened by 7 bases and J by 1 base, with 9 bases between the two germline ends. The CDR3 totals 13 residues. The CDR3 reads CASNLGGTDTQYF. CDR3 bases: TGTGCCAGTAATTTGGGCGGCACAGATACGCAGTATTTT. Together with reference TRBV19 and TRBJ2-3, the CDR3 gives the full variable domain: DGGITQSPKYLFRKEGQNVTLSCEQNLNHDAMYWYRQDPGQGLRLIYYSQIVNDFQKGDIAEGYSVSREKKESFPLTVTSAQKNPTAFYLCASNLGGTDTQYFGPGTRLTVL.

The table lists this clonotype with a few counts. V usage is TRBV4-2 and J usage is TRBJ2-7, with 10 nucleotides matching TRBD2. J lost 2 bases, V lost 0 bases, and 1 base had no gene match. The CDR3 loop spans 15 amino acids. Germline V lookup: CDR1 LGHNA, CDR2 YNFKEQ. DNA of the CDR3: TGTGCCAGCAGCCAAGAAGCGGGAGGGACCTACGAGCAGTACTTC. This sequence encodes CASSQEAGGTYEQYF.

This clonotype has just a few counts. This chain links TRBV12-3 or TRBV12-4 with TRBJ2-1; D gene uncertain. The CDR3 consists of 12 residues. The V gene lost 4 bases and the J gene lost 10 bases, with 11 bases spanning the gap. The CDR3 DNA sequence: TGTGCCAGCAGTTCTTTTTACGGGGAGCAGTTCTTC. Amino acid sequence: CASSSFYGEQFF.

This clonotype was detected only a few times. The rearrangement joins TRBV29-1 to TRBJ2-3, with D uncertain. CDR1 SQVTM and CDR2 ANQGSEA come from the germline V gene. CDR3 size: 15 residues. The V gene lost 0 bases and the J gene lost 0 bases, with 10 bases spanning the gap. The CDR3 DNA reads TGCAGCGTTGAAGATCCTGGGCCCAGCACAGATACGCAGTATTTT. This codes for CSVEDPGPSTDTQYF.

The DNA for the CDR3 is TGTGCCAGCAGCGCAAGGCCAGGGGGAACTGAAGCTTTCTTT. The encoded protein is CASSARPGGTEAFF. J is TRBJ1-1 and V is TRBV7-9; 7 positions agree with TRBD1. Looked up from germline, CDR1 is SEHNR and CDR2 is FQNEAQ (reference sequence). The CDR3 is 14 residues long. Trimming removed 5 bases from V and 5 bases from J; junction bases left unmatched: 8.

A few counts support this clonotype. This chain joins TRBV5-5 and TRBJ2-7; a possible D gene is TRBD2 (6 bases). Trimming stripped 0 bases from V and 3 bases from J, with 13 bases between. Germline V CDR1 and CDR2: SGHKS, YYEKEE (reference sequence). The CDR3 spans 15 residues. The CDR3 nucleotides are TGTGCCAGCAGCTTGGTTGCTAGCGATCTCTACGAGCAGTACTTC. This codes for CASSLVASDLYEQYF.

V and J are TRBV28 and TRBJ2-1; 11 bases line up with TRBD2. The CDR3 length is 15 residues. Per germline, CDR1 MDHEN and CDR2 SYDVKM. After removal of 5 bases from V and 5 bases from J, the junction contained 5 bases not matched to a gene. This CDR3 is CASSPGLAEDNEQFF. CDR3 nucleotides: TGTGCCAGCAGTCCGGGACTAGCGGAGGACAATGAGCAGTTCTTC.

This clonotype was found a few times. The chain links TRBV3-1 to TRBJ2-1; D remains unclear. This CDR3 has 16 residues. The germline V and J ends were trimmed by 0 bases and 0 bases, with 9 bases remaining between them. From germline, CDR1 is LGHDT and CDR2 YNNKEL (reference sequence). The CDR3 is CASSQDSRSSYNEQFF. The CDR3 coding sequence is TGTGCCAGCAGCCAAGACTCGAGGAGCTCCTACAATGAGCAGTTCTTC.

J is TRBJ2-3 and V is TRBV29-1; 15 positions match TRBD2. The trim removed 4 bases at V and 1 base at J, leaving 0 bases unmatched. The V gene's germline CDR1 is SQVTM and CDR2 ANQGSEA. The CDR3 contains 15 residues. CDR3 DNA sequence: TGCAGCGTTGGGACTAGCGGGGGGGGCACAGATACGCAGTATTTT. It specifies CSVGTSGGGTDTQYF.

This chain links TRBV20-1 with TRBJ2-7, with D unresolved. Germline V gene data show CDR1 as DFQATT and CDR2 as SNEGSKA (reference sequence). V was clipped by 4 bases and J by 1 base, with 8 bases between them. The CDR3 totals 12 residues. CDR3 sequence reads: CSAMGPSYEQYF. The DNA of the CDR3 is TGCAGTGCTATGGGCCCGTCCTACGAGCAGTACTTC.

The CDR3 region is CASSQAPGTDYGYTF. For the CDR3, the DNA is TGTGCCAGCAGCCAAGCCCCTGGGACAGACTATGGCTACACCTTC. The chain recombines TRBV4-2 with TRBJ1-2; 7 nucleotides agree with TRBD1. CDR1 is LGHNA and CDR2 is YNFKEQ in the germline V gene. This CDR3 contains 15 residues. The V and J ends lost 1 base and 3 bases, in that order; junction bases with no gene match: 5.

This clonotype was recorded a few times. The chain employs TRBV6-2 or TRBV6-3 and TRBJ2-3; D not certain. The CDR3 is made up of 14 amino acids. Trimming took 4 bases from V and 2 from J, leaving 10 bases between them. Germline CDR1 MNHEY, CDR2 SVGEGT. In nucleotides, the CDR3 is TGTGCCAGCAGTTCGATTAGCCTCACAGATACGCAGTATTTT. This codes for CASSSISLTDTQYF.